This T cell receptor (beta chain) was identified during a study of shared clonotypes between healthy human individuals. This clone was seen only once. Its antigen is not known. This CDR3 contains 14 residues. Germline loops: CDR1 MDHEN, CDR2 SYDVKM. The germline V and J ends were trimmed by 6 bases and 4 bases, with 15 bases remaining between them. Only in-frame clones appear in the TCRdb table, and some are missing; sequencing was by immunoSEQ multiplex PCR. The table records hundreds of thousands of clones, roughly 79% of them present only once. Findings and caveats of the study: Only blood was sampled, and tissue TCR repertoires likely differ from blood ones.

V gene TRBV28 combines with J gene TRBJ1-1, with D unclear. Sequencing used PBMCs. The sequence came from a woman in her forties in good health. Some clones in this sample may be carry-over from other donors' samples. CDR3 DNA sequence: TGTGCCAGCAGCCCTAAATTGTCCGGCACTGAAGCTTTCTTT. Its translation: CASSPKLSGTEAFF.